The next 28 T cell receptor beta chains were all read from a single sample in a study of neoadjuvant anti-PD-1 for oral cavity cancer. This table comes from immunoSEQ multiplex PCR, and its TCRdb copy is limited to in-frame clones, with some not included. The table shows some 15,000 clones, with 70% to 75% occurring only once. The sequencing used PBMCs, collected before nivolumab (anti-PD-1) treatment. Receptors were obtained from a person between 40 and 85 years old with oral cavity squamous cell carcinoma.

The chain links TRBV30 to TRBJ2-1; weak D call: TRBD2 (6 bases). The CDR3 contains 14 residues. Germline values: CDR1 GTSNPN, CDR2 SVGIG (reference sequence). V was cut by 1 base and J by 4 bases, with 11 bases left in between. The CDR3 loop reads CAWSDGGTYNEQFF. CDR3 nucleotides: TGTGCCTGGAGTGACGGGGGAACGTACAATGAGCAGTTCTTC. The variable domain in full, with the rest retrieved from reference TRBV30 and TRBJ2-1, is SQTIHQWPATLVQPVGSPLSLECTVEGTSNPNLYWYRQAAGRGLQLLFYSVGIGQISSEVPQNLSASRPQDRQFILSSKKLLLSDSGFYLCAWSDGGTYNEQFFGPGTRLTVL.

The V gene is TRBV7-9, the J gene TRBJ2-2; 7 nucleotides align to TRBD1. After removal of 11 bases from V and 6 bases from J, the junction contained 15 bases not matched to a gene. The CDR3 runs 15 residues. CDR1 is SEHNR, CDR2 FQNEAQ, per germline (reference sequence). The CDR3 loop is CALQRGQSAAGELFF. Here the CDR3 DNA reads TGTGCCCTTCAAAGGGGACAGTCGGCAGCCGGGGAGCTGTTTTTT. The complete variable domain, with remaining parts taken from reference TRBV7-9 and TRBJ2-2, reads DTGVSQNPRHKITKRGQNVTFRCDPISEHNRLYWYRQTLGQGPEFLTYFQNEAQLEKSRLLSDRFSAERPKGSFSTLEIQRTEQGDSAMYLCALQRGQSAAGELFFGEGSRLTVL.

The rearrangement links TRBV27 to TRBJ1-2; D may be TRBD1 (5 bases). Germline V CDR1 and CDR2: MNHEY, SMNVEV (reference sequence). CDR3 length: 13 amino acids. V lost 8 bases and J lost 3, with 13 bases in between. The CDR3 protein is CASVGQRDYGYTF. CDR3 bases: TGTGCCAGCGTGGGGCAAAGGGACTATGGCTACACCTTC.

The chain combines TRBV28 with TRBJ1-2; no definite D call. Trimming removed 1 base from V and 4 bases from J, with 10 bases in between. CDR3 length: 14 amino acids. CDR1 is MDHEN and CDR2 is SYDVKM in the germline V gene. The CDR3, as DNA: TGTGCCAGCAGTTTATCATGGGCAACCTATGGCTACACCTTC. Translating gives CASSLSWATYGYTF.

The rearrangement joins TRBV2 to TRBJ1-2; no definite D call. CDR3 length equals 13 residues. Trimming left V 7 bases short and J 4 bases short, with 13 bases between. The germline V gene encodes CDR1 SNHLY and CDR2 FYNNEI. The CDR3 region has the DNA TGTGCCAGCATCATGTCGGGAGTCTATGGCTACACCTTC. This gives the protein CASIMSGVYGYTF.

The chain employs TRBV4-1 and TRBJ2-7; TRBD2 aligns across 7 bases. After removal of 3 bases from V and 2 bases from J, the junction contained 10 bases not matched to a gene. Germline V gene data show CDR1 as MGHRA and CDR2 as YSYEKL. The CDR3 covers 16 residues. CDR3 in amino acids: CASSQAPVGGTYEQYF. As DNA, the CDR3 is TGCGCCAGCAGCCAGGCCCCGGTGGGAGGGACCTACGAGCAGTACTTC.

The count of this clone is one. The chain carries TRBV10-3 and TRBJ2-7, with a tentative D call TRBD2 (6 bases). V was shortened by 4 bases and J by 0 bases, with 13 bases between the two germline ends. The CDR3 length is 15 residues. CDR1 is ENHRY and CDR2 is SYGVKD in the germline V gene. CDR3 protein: CAISGRDRGSYEQYF. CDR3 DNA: TGTGCCATCAGTGGGCGGGACCGTGGCTCCTACGAGCAGTACTTC.

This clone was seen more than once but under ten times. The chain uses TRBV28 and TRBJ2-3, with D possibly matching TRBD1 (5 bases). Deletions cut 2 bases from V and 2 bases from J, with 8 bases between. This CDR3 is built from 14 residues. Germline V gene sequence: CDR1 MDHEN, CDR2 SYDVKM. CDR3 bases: TGTGCCAGCAGTTTACAGGGCCCCACAGATACGCAGTATTTT. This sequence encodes CASSLQGPTDTQYF.

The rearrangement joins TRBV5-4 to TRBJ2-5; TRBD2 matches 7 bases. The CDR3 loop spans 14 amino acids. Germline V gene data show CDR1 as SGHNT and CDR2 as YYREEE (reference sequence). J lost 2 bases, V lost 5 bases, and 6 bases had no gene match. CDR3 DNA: TGTGCCAGCAGAGGAACTAGCGATCAAGAGACCCAGTACTTC. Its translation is CASRGTSDQETQYF.

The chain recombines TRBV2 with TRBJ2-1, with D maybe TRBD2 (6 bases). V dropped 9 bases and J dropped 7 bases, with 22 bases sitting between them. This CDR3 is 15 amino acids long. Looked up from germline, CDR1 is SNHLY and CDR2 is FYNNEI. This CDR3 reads CASVLGGAFKNEQFF. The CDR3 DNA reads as TGTGCCAGTGTACTAGGCGGGGCGTTCAAGAATGAGCAGTTCTTC.

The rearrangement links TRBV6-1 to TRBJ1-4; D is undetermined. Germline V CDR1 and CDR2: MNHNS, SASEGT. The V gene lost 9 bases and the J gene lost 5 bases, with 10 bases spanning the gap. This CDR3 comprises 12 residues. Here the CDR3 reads CASASVNEKLFF. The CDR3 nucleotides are TGTGCCAGTGCGTCAGTAAATGAAAAACTGTTTTTT.

The CDR3 reads CASSILGTSYEQYF. DNA of the CDR3: TGTGCCAGTAGTATCCTCGGGACCTCCTACGAGCAGTACTTC. The V gene is TRBV19, the J gene TRBJ2-7; either TRBD1 or TRBD2 may fit D (5 bases each). The CDR3 has 14 amino acids. Germline CDR1 reads LNHDA; CDR2 reads SQIVND (reference sequence). The V and J ends lost 3 bases and 0 bases respectively, with 9 bases between them. Based on the CDR3 plus reference TRBV19 and TRBJ2-7, the full variable domain is DGGITQSPKYLFRKEGQNVTLSCEQNLNHDAMYWYRQDPGQGLRLIYYSQIVNDFQKGDIAEGYSVSREKKESFPLTVTSAQKNPTAFYLCASSILGTSYEQYFGPGTRLTVT.

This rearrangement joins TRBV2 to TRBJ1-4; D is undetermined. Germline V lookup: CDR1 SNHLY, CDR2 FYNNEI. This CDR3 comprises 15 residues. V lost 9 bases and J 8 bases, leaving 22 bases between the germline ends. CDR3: CASRQESFMGEKLFF. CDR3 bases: TGTGCCAGTCGCCAGGAGAGCTTCATGGGGGAAAAACTGTTTTTT. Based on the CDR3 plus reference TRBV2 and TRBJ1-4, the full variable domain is EPEVTQTPSHQVTQMGQEVILRCVPISNHLYFYWYRQILGQKVEFLVSFYNNEISEKSEIFDDQFSVERPDGSNFTLKIRSTKLEDSAMYFCASRQESFMGEKLFFGSGTQLSVL.

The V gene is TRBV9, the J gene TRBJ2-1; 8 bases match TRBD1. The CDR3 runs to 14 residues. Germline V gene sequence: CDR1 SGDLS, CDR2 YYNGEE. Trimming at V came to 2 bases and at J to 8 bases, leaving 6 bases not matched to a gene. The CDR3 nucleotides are TGTGCCAGCAGCGTCCAGGGGGCTTTCGATGAGCAGTTCTTC. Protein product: CASSVQGAFDEQFF.

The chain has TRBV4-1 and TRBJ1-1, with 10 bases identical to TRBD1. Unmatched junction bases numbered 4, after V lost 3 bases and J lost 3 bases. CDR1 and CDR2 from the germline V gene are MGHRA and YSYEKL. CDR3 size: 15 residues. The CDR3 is CASSQDDRGHTEAFF. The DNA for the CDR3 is TGCGCCAGCAGCCAGGACGACAGGGGGCACACTGAAGCTTTCTTT.

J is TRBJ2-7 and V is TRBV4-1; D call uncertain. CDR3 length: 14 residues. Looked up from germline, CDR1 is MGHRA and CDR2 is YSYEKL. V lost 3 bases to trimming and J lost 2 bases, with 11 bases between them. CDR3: CASSHFDPPYEQYF. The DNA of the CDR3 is TGCGCCAGCAGCCACTTCGACCCACCCTACGAGCAGTACTTC.

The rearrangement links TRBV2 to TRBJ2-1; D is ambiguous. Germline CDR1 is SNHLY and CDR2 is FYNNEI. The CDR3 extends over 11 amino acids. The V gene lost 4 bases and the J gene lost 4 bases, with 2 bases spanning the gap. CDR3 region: CASSGYNEQFF. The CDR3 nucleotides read TGTGCCAGCAGTGGATACAATGAGCAGTTCTTC.

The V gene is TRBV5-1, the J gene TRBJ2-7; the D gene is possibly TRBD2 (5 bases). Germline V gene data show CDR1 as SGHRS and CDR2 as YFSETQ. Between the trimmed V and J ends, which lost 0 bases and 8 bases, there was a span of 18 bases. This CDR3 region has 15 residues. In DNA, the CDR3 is TGCGCCAGCAGCTTGGCAGGAACGAGGGAGAGGAAGCAGTACTTC. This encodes CASSLAGTRERKQYF.

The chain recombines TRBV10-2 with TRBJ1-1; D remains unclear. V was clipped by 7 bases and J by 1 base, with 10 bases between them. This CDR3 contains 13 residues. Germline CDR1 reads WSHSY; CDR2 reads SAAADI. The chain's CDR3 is CASNQAPNTEAFF. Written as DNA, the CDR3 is TGCGCCAGCAACCAGGCACCGAACACTGAAGCTTTCTTT.

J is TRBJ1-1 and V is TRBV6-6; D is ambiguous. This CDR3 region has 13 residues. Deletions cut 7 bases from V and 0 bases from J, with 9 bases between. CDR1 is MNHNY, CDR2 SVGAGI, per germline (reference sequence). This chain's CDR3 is CASKNNLNTEAFF. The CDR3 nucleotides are TGTGCCAGCAAAAATAACTTGAACACTGAAGCTTTCTTT.

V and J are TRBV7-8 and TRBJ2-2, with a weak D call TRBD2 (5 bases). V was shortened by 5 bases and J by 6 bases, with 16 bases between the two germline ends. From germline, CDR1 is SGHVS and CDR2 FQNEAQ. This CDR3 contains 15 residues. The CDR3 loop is CASSPYRGISGELFF. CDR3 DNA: TGTGCCAGCAGCCCTTATCGGGGTATTTCCGGGGAGCTGTTTTTT.

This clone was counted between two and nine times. CDR3 DNA sequence: TGTGCCAGCGGGGCGCGGGATTCACCCCTCCACTTT. Its translation: CASGARDSPLHF. V is TRBV6-5 and J is TRBJ1-6; tentatively, D is TRBD1 (5 bases). Trimming stripped 8 bases from V and 8 bases from J, with 10 bases between. The CDR3 loop spans 12 amino acids. The germline CDR1 and CDR2 sequences are MNHEY and SVGAGI.

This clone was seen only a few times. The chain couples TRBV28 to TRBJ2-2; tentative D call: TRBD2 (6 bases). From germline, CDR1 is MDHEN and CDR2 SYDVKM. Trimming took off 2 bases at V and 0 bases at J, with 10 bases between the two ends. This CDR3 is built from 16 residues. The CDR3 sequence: CASSLEDYANTGELFF. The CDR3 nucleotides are TGTGCCAGCAGTTTAGAGGACTACGCGAACACCGGGGAGCTGTTTTTT. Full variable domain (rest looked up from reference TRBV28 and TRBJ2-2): DVKVTQSSRYLVKRTGEKVFLECVQDMDHENMFWYRQDPGLGLRLIYFSYDVKMKEKGDIPEGYSVSREKKERFSLILESASTNQTSMYLCASSLEDYANTGELFFGEGSRLTVL.

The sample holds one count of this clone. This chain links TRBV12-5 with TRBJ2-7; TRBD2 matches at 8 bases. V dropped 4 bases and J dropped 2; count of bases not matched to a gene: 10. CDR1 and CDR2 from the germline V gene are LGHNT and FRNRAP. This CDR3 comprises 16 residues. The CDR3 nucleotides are TGTGCTAGTGGTTCCGGTGGGGCGGGGGGAACCTACGAGCAGTACTTC. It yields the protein CASGSGGAGGTYEQYF.

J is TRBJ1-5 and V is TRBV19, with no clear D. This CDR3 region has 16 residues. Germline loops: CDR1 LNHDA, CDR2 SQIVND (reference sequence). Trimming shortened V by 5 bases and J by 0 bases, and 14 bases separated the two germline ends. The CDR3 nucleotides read TGTGCCAGTAGTCAGGACCGAGTAGATAGCAATCAGCCCCAGCATTTT. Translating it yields CASSQDRVDSNQPQHF.

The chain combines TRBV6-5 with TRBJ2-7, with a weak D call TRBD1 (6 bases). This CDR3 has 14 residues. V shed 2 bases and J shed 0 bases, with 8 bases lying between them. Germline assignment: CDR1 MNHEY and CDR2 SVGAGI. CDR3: CASSYQDSSYEQYF. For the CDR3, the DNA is TGTGCCAGCAGTTACCAGGACAGCTCCTACGAGCAGTACTTC.

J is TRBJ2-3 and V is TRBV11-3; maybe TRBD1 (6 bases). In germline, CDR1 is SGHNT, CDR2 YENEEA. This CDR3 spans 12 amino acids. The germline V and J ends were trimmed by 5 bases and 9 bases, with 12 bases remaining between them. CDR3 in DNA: TGTGCCAGCAGCGACCCACAGGGAACGCAGTATTTT. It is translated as CASSDPQGTQYF. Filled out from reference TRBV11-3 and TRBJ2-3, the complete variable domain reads EAGVVQSPRYKIIEKKQPVAFWCNPISGHNTLYWYLQNLGQGPELLIRYENEEAVDDSQLPKDRFSAERLKGVDSTLKIQPAELGDSAVYLCASSDPQGTQYFGPGTRLTVL.

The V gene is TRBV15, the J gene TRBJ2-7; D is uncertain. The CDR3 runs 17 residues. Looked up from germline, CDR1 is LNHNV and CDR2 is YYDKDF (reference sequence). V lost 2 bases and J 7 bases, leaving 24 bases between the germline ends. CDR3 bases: TGTGCCACCAGCAGATCCTTGTACGCGGCTGCAATACCGGAGCAGTACTTC. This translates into CATSRSLYAAAIPEQYF.